This entry features one T cell receptor beta chain sequence. These data belong to a study of shared clonotypes between healthy human individuals. V gave up 0 bases and J gave up 9 bases, with 15 bases separating them. Germline assignment: CDR1 MGHRA and CDR2 YSYEKL. The CDR3 spans 15 residues. The naive CD8 population came from CD45RO-negative cells selected for CCR7, without terminally differentiated effector memory CD45RA+ cells. The protocol was immunoSEQ multiplex PCR, while the TCRdb copy is restricted to in-frame clones and leaves out a portion. This table has about 2,200,000 clones, about 93% appearing once.

The clonotype originates from a man aged 18 to 30 in good health. Some clones in this sample may be carry-over from other donors' samples. Sequenced sample: naive CD8+ T cells from PBMCs. The chain recombines TRBV4-1 with TRBJ2-1, with D possibly being TRBD2 (6 bases). The CDR3 protein is CASSQDGRPAGEQFF. CDR3 nucleotides: TGCGCCAGCAGCCAAGACGGGAGACCGGCCGGTGAGCAGTTCTTC.